A selection of T cell receptor beta chains follows, all from one sample in a study of blood T cell repertoires in COVID-19. TCRdb's copy holds only in-frame clones and misses some; the assay was immunoSEQ multiplex PCR. The sample has 150,000 to 200,000 clones, 80% to 90% seen once; the top ten hold under 9.5%. Sequencing input: peripheral blood. These receptors were taken from a man aged 50-59 years with active or convalescent COVID-19. Each CDR3 is given with its conserved first and last residue. D genes are given only for firm matches.

>NA|TRBJ1-1|TRBV9
CASSVEWGGNTEAFF
TGTGCCAGCAGCGTAGAGTGGGGCGGGAACACTGAAGCTTTCTTT
>TRBD1|TRBJ1-1|TRBV19
CASSIGTAPEAFF
TGTGCCAGTAGTATCGGGACAGCGCCTGAAGCTTTCTTT
>TRBD2|TRBJ2-3|TRBV5-4
CASSLEGGLAGVDTQYF
TGTGCCAGCAGCTTGGAGGGCGGACTAGCGGGAGTCGATACGCAGTATTTT
>NA|TRBJ1-1|TRBV5-6
CASSLGHGNTEAFF
TGTGCCAGCAGCTTGGGACACGGGAACACTGAAGCTTTCTTT
>TRBD2|TRBJ2-1|TRBV27
CASSLRVAGLSYNEQFF
TGTGCCAGCAGTTTAAGGGTAGCGGGGCTCTCCTACAATGAGCAGTTCTTC
>TRBD1|TRBJ1-1|TRBV18
CASSPPGQPKVTEAFF
TGTGCCAGCTCACCACCGGGACAGCCTAAAGTTACTGAAGCTTTCTTT
>NA|TRBJ2-1|TRBV3-1/TRBV3-2
CASSQIGLQGEQFF
TGTGCCAGCAGCCAAATCGGGCTTCAGGGTGAGCAGTTCTTC
>TRBD1|TRBJ2-5|TRBV7-9
CASSFGDRTEETQYF
TGTGCCAGCAGCTTTGGGGACAGGACTGAAGAGACCCAGTACTTC
>NA|TRBJ1-2|TRBV5-1
CASSGGQLGGYGYTF
TGCGCCAGCAGCGGAGGACAGTTGGGTGGCTATGGCTACACCTTC
>NA|TRBJ1-1|TRBV12-3/TRBV12-4
CASKSPGTEAFF
TGTGCCAGCAAATCACCGGGCACTGAAGCTTTCTTT
>NA|TRBJ1-2|TRBV25-1
CASSEYGGNNYGYTF
TGTGCCAGCAGTGAATATGGGGGGAATAACTATGGCTACACCTTC